The 19 T cell receptor beta chains reported below all come from one sample, sequenced in a study of Ad26.COV2.S vaccination and SARS-CoV-2 variants. The method was immunoSEQ multiplex PCR; TCRdb's version includes in-frame clones alone and lacks a portion of them. The sample holds about 350,000 clones, about 88% seen once. As for treatment: 15 to 20 received Ad26.COV2.S at low or high dose, single or two shots; 5 received placebo; per-sample allocation not given. Material that was analyzed had been drawn on day 63 after the first vaccine or placebo injection. The specimen was peripheral blood, collected in a trial of Ad26.COV2.S vaccine versus placebo. The receptors shown here come from a person between 18 and 60 years old who received the Ad26.COV2.S COVID-19 vaccine or a placebo.

The chain couples TRBV5-4 to TRBJ1-1; 7 bases are shared with TRBD1. Germline V gene lookup returns CDR1 SGHNT and CDR2 YYREEE (reference sequence). J lost 5 bases, V lost 4 bases, and 8 bases had no gene match. This CDR3 is built from 14 residues. The CDR3 region has the DNA TGTGCCAGCAGCGCAGGGGGGCGAGGGACTGAAGCTTTCTTT. Encoded protein: CASSAGGRGTEAFF.

The chain joins TRBV11-2 to TRBJ2-5, with 7 bases lining up with TRBD2. The J segment lost 5 bases and the V segment lost 4 bases, leaving 10 bases of the junction unmatched. The CDR3 extends over 15 amino acids. Per germline, CDR1 SGHAT and CDR2 FQNNGV. CDR3 DNA sequence: TGTGCCAGCAGCTATGCTACAGCGGGATATGAGACCCAGTACTTC. This gives the protein CASSYATAGYETQYF. The whole variable domain, filled in from reference TRBV11-2 and TRBJ2-5, reads EAGVAQSPRYKIIEKRQSVAFWCNPISGHATLYWYQQILGQGPKLLIQFQNNGVVDDSQLPKDRFSAERLKGVDSTLKIQPAKLEDSAVYLCASSYATAGYETQYFGPGTRLLVL.

In its sample, this clone was seen once. The rearrangement uses TRBV27 and TRBJ1-2; weak D call: TRBD1 (5 bases). Germline loops: CDR1 MNHEY, CDR2 SMNVEV (reference sequence). This CDR3 comprises 14 residues. V was trimmed by 5 bases and J by 4 bases, leaving 14 bases between them. In DNA, the CDR3 is TGTGCCAGCAGTCCCGTCCAGGGAAGCTATGGCTACACCTTC. This codes for CASSPVQGSYGYTF.

V gene TRBV7-2 combines with J gene TRBJ2-1; 9 nucleotides match TRBD2. This CDR3 region has 16 residues. Per the germline V gene, CDR1 is SGHTA and CDR2 is FQGNSA. Germline trimming cut 6 bases from V and 3 bases from J; bases unmatched to any gene: 9. The CDR3 DNA reads TGTGCCAGCAGTGCTAGCGGGGACCGCCTCTACAATGAGCAGTTCTTC. This translates into CASSASGDRLYNEQFF.

The V and J genes are TRBV6-4 and TRBJ1-2; D perhaps matches TRBD1 (6 bases). This CDR3 spans 18 amino acids. The germline V gene has CDR1 MRHNA and CDR2 SNTAGT. Trimming took 0 bases from V and 8 from J, leaving 25 bases between them. The CDR3 coding sequence is TGTGCCAGCAGTGACTCCCCGGGACATCGTGCCGGGCTTGGAGGCTACACCTTC. Protein sequence: CASSDSPGHRAGLGGYTF.

The chain couples TRBV5-1 to TRBJ2-7; tentatively, D is TRBD2 (5 bases). The germline V and J ends were trimmed by 3 bases and 5 bases, with 12 bases remaining between them. Per germline, CDR1 SGHRS and CDR2 YFSETQ. This CDR3 has 13 residues. The CDR3 nucleotides read TGCGCCAGCAGCTCCGGGGTGTCTAACGAGCAGTACTTC. This translates into CASSSGVSNEQYF.

This chain joins TRBV23-1 and TRBJ2-2; D might be TRBD1 or TRBD2, each matching 5 bases. TRBV23-1 is noted as an ORF with a role that remains uncertain. The V gene lost 6 bases and the J gene lost 0 bases, with 20 bases spanning the gap. This CDR3 is built from 18 residues. The CDR3 sequence: CASSPGSGKRSNTGELFF. The CDR3 nucleotides read TGCGCCAGCAGCCCAGGGTCGGGGAAAAGGTCGAACACCGGGGAGCTGTTTTTT.

This chain joins TRBV9 and TRBJ2-1, with no clear D. V dropped 0 bases and J dropped 7 bases, with 11 bases sitting between them. CDR1 and CDR2 from the germline V gene are SGDLS and YYNGEE. This CDR3 has 14 amino acids. The CDR3 sequence is CASSVEGPWNEQFF. The CDR3 bases are TGTGCCAGCAGCGTAGAAGGCCCCTGGAATGAGCAGTTCTTC.

The V and J genes are TRBV4-1 and TRBJ1-2; the D gene is possibly TRBD1 (5 bases). The length of the CDR3 is 13 residues. Germline values: CDR1 MGHRA, CDR2 YSYEKL. The germline V and J ends were trimmed by 2 bases and 3 bases, with 7 bases remaining between them. CDR3 residues: CASSQRGDYGYTF. CDR3 sequence (DNA): TGCGCCAGCAGCCAACGGGGGGACTATGGCTACACCTTC.

The chain is built from TRBV11-2 and TRBJ2-3; D gene ambiguous. There are 12 residues in the CDR3. CDR1 is SGHAT and CDR2 is FQNNGV in the germline V gene. V was clipped by 3 bases and J by 6 bases, with 7 bases between them. The CDR3 loop is CASSFSEDTQYF. The CDR3 region has the DNA TGTGCCAGCAGCTTCTCCGAGGATACGCAGTATTTT.

J is TRBJ2-7 and V is TRBV4-1; TRBD1 might be the D (5 bases). There are 14 residues in the CDR3. V was cut by 1 base and J by 2 bases, with 9 bases left in between. Germline V gene data show CDR1 as MGHRA and CDR2 as YSYEKL. The CDR3 DNA follows: TGCGCCAGCAGCCAAGGGCAGGGAACCTACGAGCAGTACTTC. As protein: CASSQGQGTYEQYF.

V is TRBV5-1 and J is TRBJ2-1; D remains unclear. The germline CDR1 and CDR2 sequences are SGHRS and YFSETQ. V was trimmed by 6 bases and J by 0 bases, leaving 10 bases between them. This CDR3 has 14 residues. CDR3 nucleotide sequence: TGCGCCAGCACGGACGGCAGCTCCTACAATGAGCAGTTCTTC. Its protein product is CASTDGSSYNEQFF. The variable domain in full, completed from reference TRBV5-1 and TRBJ2-1, reads KAGVTQTPRYLIKTRGQQVTLSCSPISGHRSVSWYQQTPGQGLQFLFEYFSETQRNKGNFPGRFSGRQFSNSRSEMNVSTLELGDSALYLCASTDGSSYNEQFFGPGTRLTVL.

A few counts support this clone. The chain carries TRBV18 and TRBJ1-1; a weak D match, TRBD1 (6 bases). The CDR3 covers 14 residues. V lost 5 bases to trimming and J lost 7 bases, with 17 bases between them. Germline V gene lookup returns CDR1 KGHSH and CDR2 LQKENI. CDR3 nucleotides: TGTGCCAGCTCAAATAATGGGGGCGCGGATGAAGCTTTCTTT. This translates into CASSNNGGADEAFF.

This sequence joins TRBV28 and TRBJ2-7; maybe TRBD2 (6 bases). CDR1 is MDHEN, CDR2 SYDVKM, per germline. Trimming took off 7 bases at V and 2 bases at J, with 18 bases between the two ends. CDR3 size: 15 residues. CDR3 bases: TGTGCCAGCACATGGGGAGGACGAACGACCTACGAGCAGTACTTC. It codes for CASTWGGRTTYEQYF.

This chain connects TRBV19 to TRBJ2-6; TRBD1 agrees at 8 bases. Germline trimming cut 5 bases from V and 2 bases from J; bases unmatched to any gene: 8. Per the germline V gene, CDR1 is LNHDA and CDR2 is SQIVND (reference sequence). The CDR3 loop spans 17 amino acids. CDR3 amino acids: CASSPQGAGTGANVLTF. In DNA form, the CDR3 reads TGTGCCAGTAGTCCTCAGGGGGCCGGTACTGGGGCCAACGTCCTGACTTTC.

The rearrangement links TRBV13 to TRBJ2-7, with 13 bases matching TRBD2. Trimming took 5 bases from V and 3 from J; bases not matched to a gene: 13. CDR1 and CDR2 (germline): PRHDT, FYEKMQ (reference sequence). The length of the CDR3 is 18 residues. The CDR3 nucleotides are TGTGCCAGCAGCCCTGGACTAGCGGGGGCCTCGGGCGTCTACGAGCAGTACTTC. Residues: CASSPGLAGASGVYEQYF.

The rearrangement uses TRBV5-8 and TRBJ2-1; 7 bases line up with TRBD1. V was clipped by 4 bases and J by 3 bases; unmatched bases: 4. This CDR3 is 14 amino acids long. Looked up from germline, CDR1 is SGHTS and CDR2 is YDEGEE. CDR3 nucleotide sequence: TGTGCCAGCAGCCACGGGACAGACTACAATGAGCAGTTCTTC. This encodes CASSHGTDYNEQFF.

This chain connects TRBV6-2 or TRBV6-3 to TRBJ1-2, with 11 bases that match TRBD1. Unmatched junction bases numbered 5, after V lost 4 bases and J lost 7 bases. The CDR3 totals 14 residues. Germline loops: CDR1 MNHEY, CDR2 SVGEGT. The CDR3 bases are TGTGCCAGCAGTTCGGACAGGGGGCTACGTGGCTACACCTTC. The encoded protein is CASSSDRGLRGYTF.

The J gene is TRBJ2-1, the V gene TRBV28, with D tentatively TRBD2 (6 bases). V was clipped by 0 bases and J by 4 bases, with 19 bases between them. This CDR3 comprises 18 residues. Germline V gene data show CDR1 as MDHEN and CDR2 as SYDVKM. The CDR3 here is CASSLWRRGRRQYNEQFF. The CDR3 DNA is TGTGCCAGCAGTTTATGGCGGCGGGGCCGACGTCAATACAATGAGCAGTTCTTC.